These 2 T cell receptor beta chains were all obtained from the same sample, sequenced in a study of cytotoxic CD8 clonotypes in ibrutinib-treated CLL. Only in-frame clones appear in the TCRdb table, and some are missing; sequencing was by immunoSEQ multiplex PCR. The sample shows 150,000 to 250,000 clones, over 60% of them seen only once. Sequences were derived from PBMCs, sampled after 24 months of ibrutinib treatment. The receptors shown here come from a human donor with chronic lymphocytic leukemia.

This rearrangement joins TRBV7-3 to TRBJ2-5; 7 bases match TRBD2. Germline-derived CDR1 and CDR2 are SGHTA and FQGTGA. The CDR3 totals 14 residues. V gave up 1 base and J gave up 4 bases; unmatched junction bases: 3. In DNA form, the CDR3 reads TGTGCCAGCAGCTTAAGCGGGAGTAGAGAGACCCAGTACTTC. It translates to CASSLSGSRETQYF. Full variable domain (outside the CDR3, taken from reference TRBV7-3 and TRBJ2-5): GAGVSQTPSNKVTEKGKYVELRCDPISGHTALYWYRQSLGQGPEFLIYFQGTGAADDSGLPNDRFFAVRPEGSVSTLKIQRTERGDSAVYLCASSLSGSRETQYFGPGTRLLVL.

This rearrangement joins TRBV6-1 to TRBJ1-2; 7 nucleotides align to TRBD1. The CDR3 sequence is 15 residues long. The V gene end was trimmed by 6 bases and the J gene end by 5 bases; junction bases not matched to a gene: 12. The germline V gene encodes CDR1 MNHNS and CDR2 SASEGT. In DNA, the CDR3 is TGTGCCAGCAGGAGATCCGGACAGGCGGAATATGGCTACACCTTC. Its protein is CASRRSGQAEYGYTF.